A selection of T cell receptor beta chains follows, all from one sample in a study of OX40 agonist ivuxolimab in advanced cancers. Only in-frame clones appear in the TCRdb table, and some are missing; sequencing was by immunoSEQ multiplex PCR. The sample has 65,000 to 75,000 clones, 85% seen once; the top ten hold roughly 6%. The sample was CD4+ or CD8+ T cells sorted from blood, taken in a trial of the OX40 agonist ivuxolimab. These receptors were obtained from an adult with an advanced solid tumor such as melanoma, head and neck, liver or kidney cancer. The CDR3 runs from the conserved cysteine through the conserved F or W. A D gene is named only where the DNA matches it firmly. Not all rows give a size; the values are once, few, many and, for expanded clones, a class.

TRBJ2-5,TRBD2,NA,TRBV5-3,TGTGCCAGAAGCGATATCCATCCAGCTAGCGGGGAAGAGACCCAGTACTTC,CARSDIHPASGEETQYF
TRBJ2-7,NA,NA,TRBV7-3,TGTGCCAGCAGCTTAGACAGATTGTCCTACGAGCAGTACTTC,CASSLDRLSYEQYF
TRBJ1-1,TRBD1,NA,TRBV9,TGTGCCAGCAGCCCGAACAGGGGGAACACTGAAGCTTTCTTT,CASSPNRGNTEAFF
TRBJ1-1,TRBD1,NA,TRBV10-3,TGTGCCATCAGCGCCAAGGCCCATTCCGGGACAGGGAGCACTGAAGCTTTCTTT,CAISAKAHSGTGSTEAFF
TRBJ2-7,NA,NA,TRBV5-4,TGTGCCAGTAGACCGGGTAGTTCAGGAGGGGCGTACGAGCAGTACTTC,CASRPGSSGGAYEQYF
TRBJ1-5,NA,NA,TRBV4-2,TGTGCCAGCAGCCAAGAACAAGTAAAACTCCAGCCCCAGCATTTT,CASSQEQVKLQPQHF
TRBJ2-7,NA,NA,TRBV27,TGTGCCAGCAGCCCCTTCGGGCAGGGCTACGAGCAGTACTTC,CASSPFGQGYEQYF
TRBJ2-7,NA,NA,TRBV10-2,TGCGCCAGCAGTGAGTCGCGGGCCGCTGGGGAGTACTTC,CASSESRAAGEYF
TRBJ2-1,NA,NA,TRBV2,TGTGCCAGCAGGACCGGACGGACTGAGCAGTTCTTC,CASRTGRTEQFF
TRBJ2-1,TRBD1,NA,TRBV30,TGTGCCTGGAGTACCGGACAGGGGAGCTCCTACAATGAGCAGTTCTTC,CAWSTGQGSSYNEQFF
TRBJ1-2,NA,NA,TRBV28,TGTGCCAGCAGTTCACAGGGCCGGGGGTATGGCTACACCTTC,CASSSQGRGYGYTF
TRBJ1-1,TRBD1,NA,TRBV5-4,TGTGCCAGCAGCTCGGACAGGGTTCGGGCTGAAGCTTTCTTT,CASSSDRVRAEAFF
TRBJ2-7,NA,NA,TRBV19,TGTGCCAGTAGTAGGAACAGAGAATACGAGCAGTACTTC,CASSRNREYEQYF
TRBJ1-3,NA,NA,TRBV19,TGTGCCAGTAGCAGACTGAACTCTGGAAACACCATATATTTT,CASSRLNSGNTIYF
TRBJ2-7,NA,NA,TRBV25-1,TGTGCCAGCAGCTTAGACTCCGAGCAGTACTTC,CASSLDSEQYF
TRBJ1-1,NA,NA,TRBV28,TGTGCCAGCAGTTTACAACAGAACACTGAAGCTTTCTTT,CASSLQQNTEAFF
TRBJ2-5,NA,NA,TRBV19,TGTGCCCCCCCGAGGCGCAGCCAAGAGACCCAGTACTTC,CAPPRRSQETQYF
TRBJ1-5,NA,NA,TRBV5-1,TGCGCCAGCAGCTTGGGGGTAGGGGAAGGTCAGCCCCAGCATTTT,CASSLGVGEGQPQHF
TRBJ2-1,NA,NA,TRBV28,TGTGCCAGCAGTGGGGAACTAGCCCTCAATGAGCAGTTCTTC,CASSGELALNEQFF
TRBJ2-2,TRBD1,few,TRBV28,TGTGCCAGCAGATCCTCCGGGACAGGGAGGACCGGGGAGCTGTTTTTT,CASRSSGTGRTGELFF
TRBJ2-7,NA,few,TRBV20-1,TGCAGTGGGACAGTTGAAAACGAGCAGTACTTC,CSGTVENEQYF
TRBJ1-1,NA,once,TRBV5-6,TGTGCCAGCAGCCCGACTGACAGGACAACTGAAGCTTTCTTT,CASSPTDRTTEAFF
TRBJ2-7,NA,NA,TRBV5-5,TGTGCCAGCAGCTTAACCCCACAGGGCTACGAGCAGTACTTC,CASSLTPQGYEQYF
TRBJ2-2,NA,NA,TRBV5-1,TGCGCCAGCAGCTTGGACGGAAACACCGGGGAGCTGTTTTTT,CASSLDGNTGELFF
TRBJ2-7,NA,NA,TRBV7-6,TGTGCCAGCAGCTTAGGGCAGGGAGCTGCCTACGAGCAGTACTTC,CASSLGQGAAYEQYF
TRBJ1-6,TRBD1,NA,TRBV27,TGTGCCAGCAGTTTATTGGCAGGGGGGGAGTCCTATAATTCACCCCTCCACTTT,CASSLLAGGESYNSPLHF
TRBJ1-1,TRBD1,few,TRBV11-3,TGTGCCAGCAGCTTAAGCCAGGGGGGGTCCACTGAAGCTTTCTTT,CASSLSQGGSTEAFF
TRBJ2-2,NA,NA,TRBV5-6,TGTGCCAGCAGCCCCGGGACATTCAACACCGGGGAGCTGTTTTTT,CASSPGTFNTGELFF
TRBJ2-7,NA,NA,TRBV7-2,TGTGCCAGCAGCTTCAACATGGCCTCCTACGAGCAGTACTTC,CASSFNMASYEQYF
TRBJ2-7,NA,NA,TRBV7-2,TGTGCCAGCAGCTTAGTCCGCGGCGAGCAGTACTTC,CASSLVRGEQYF
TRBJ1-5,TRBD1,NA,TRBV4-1,TGCGCCAGCAGCCAGAGGACAGGGAGCAATCAGCCCCAGCATTTT,CASSQRTGSNQPQHF
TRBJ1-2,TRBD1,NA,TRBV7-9,TGTGCCAGCAGCTTAACAAGGGCCGGACAGGTGAACTATGGCTACACCTTC,CASSLTRAGQVNYGYTF